This TCR beta chain was recovered during a study of blood T cell repertoires in COVID-19. V lost 6 bases and J lost 2, with 15 bases in between. Per germline, CDR1 SGHNT and CDR2 YYREEE (reference sequence). The CDR3 runs 16 residues. TCRdb's copy holds only in-frame clones and misses some; the assay was immunoSEQ multiplex PCR. The sample lists around 500,000 clones, approximately 87% occurring once. The sequenced material came from PBMCs or T cells enriched from blood (not recorded which). J is TRBJ2-6 and V is TRBV5-4; a possible D gene is TRBD1 (7 bases). This receptor was taken from a woman aged 40 to 49 who had recovered from COVID-19. CDR3 sequence reads: CASTRRDSPGANVLTF. The CDR3 bases are TGTGCCAGCACCCGGAGGGACAGCCCTGGGGCCAACGTCCTGACTTTC.